These 16 T cell receptor beta chains were all obtained from the same sample, sequenced in a study of T-cell memory formation after mild COVID-19. Each CDR3 protein is one row after TCRdb ran MiXCR on the 5' RACE reads. Among 180,000 or so distinct CDR3 sequences listed, around 10% were seen once. Sequenced sample: PBMCs or a T cell subset sorted from them (not recorded which). The receptors were sampled from a man aged 18 to 30 who had mild COVID-19 (a few samples of this study predate the infection). Cell type and time point are not known.

The chain links TRBV4-3 to TRBJ2-1; D gene ambiguous. Germline CDR1 and CDR2: LGHNA and YSLEER. Trimming took off 0 bases at V and 0 bases at J, with 9 bases between the two ends. The CDR3 spans 16 residues. The CDR3 is CASSQESRNSYNEQFF. DNA of the CDR3: TGCGCCAGCAGCCAAGAGTCACGAAACTCCTACAATGAGCAGTTCTTC.

This clonotype occurred a few times. The chain employs TRBV7-8 and TRBJ2-7; either TRBD1 or TRBD2 may supply D (5 bases each). Germline V gene data show CDR1 as SGHVS and CDR2 as FQNEAQ. V lost 4 bases to trimming and J lost 2 bases, with 9 bases between them. There are 13 residues in the CDR3. DNA of the CDR3: TGTGCCAGCAGCTCTTGGGGGACCTACGAGCAGTACGTC. This gives the protein CASSSWGTYEQYV.

This clonotype has a count of ten or more. The chain uses TRBV20-1 and TRBJ1-2, with D unresolved. CDR1 and CDR2 (germline): DFQATT, SNEGSKA (reference sequence). V was clipped by 4 bases and J by 8 bases, with 11 bases between them. There are 11 residues in the CDR3. The CDR3 DNA reads as TGCAGTGCTATCGGTCCGGGAGGCTACACCTTC. This translates into CSAIGPGGYTF.

A few counts support this clonotype. V usage is TRBV10-1 and J usage is TRBJ2-2; D is uncertain. Germline CDR1 is WNHNN and CDR2 is SYGVQD (reference sequence). Deletions cut 4 bases from V and 4 bases from J, with 10 bases between. The CDR3 has 14 amino acids. The CDR3 DNA reads TGCGCCAGCAGTGTGGGCTATGGCACCGGGGAGCTGTTTTTT. It specifies CASSVGYGTGELFF.

This clonotype was observed many times. The rearrangement uses TRBV5-1 and TRBJ1-2; D is perhaps TRBD1 (5 bases). The length of the CDR3 is 14 residues. Germline V gene data show CDR1 as SGHRS and CDR2 as YFSETQ. V lost 3 bases and J 8 bases, leaving 17 bases between the germline ends. The CDR3 spells CASSWDPATWGYTF. CDR3 in DNA: TGCGCCAGCAGCTGGGACCCGGCCACCTGGGGCTACACCTTC.

This clonotype was detected a few times. The chain links TRBV15 to TRBJ2-3; D is undetermined. CDR1 is LNHNV and CDR2 is YYDKDF in the germline V gene (reference sequence). CDR3 length equals 14 residues. Deletions cut 6 bases from V and 5 bases from J, with 15 bases between. The CDR3 region is CATRNGPSVDTQYF. The DNA for the CDR3 is TGTGCCACCAGGAATGGCCCATCGGTAGATACGCAGTATTTT.

This clonotype was counted ten times or more. The V call is TRBV5-4, the J call TRBJ2-7; TRBD1 is a possible D gene (6 bases). This CDR3 is 14 amino acids long. In germline, CDR1 is SGHNT, CDR2 YYREEE (reference sequence). The ends were cut back, 0 bases at V and 2 bases at J, with 9 bases in the middle. The CDR3 region has the DNA TGTGCCAGCAGCTTGGCCCGGGACACCTACGAGCAGTACGTC. Amino acid sequence: CASSLARDTYEQYV.

The rearrangement joins TRBV29-1 to TRBJ2-2, with 8 bases fitting TRBD1. Germline V gene data show CDR1 as SQVTM and CDR2 as ANQGSEA. V lost 1 base and J lost 5; bases outside the gene matches: 3. The CDR3 is 14 residues long. CDR3 in DNA: TGCAGCGTTGAAGCAGGGGGCCGGACCGGGGAGCTGTTTTTT. This gives the protein CSVEAGGRTGELFF.

This rearrangement joins TRBV12-3 or TRBV12-4 to TRBJ2-6, with D perhaps TRBD1 (6 bases). V lost 1 base, J lost 4 bases, and 11 bases lay in between. This CDR3 is 16 amino acids long. The CDR3 spells CASSLESGAGANVLTF. For the CDR3, the DNA is TGTGCCAGCAGTTTAGAGTCAGGGGCAGGGGCCAACGTCCTGACTTTC.

In nucleotides, the CDR3 is TGCGCCAGCAGCTTGGACAGGGTCGAAGGCGAGCAGTACTTC. Protein product: CASSLDRVEGEQYF. J is TRBJ2-7 and V is TRBV5-1, with a tentative D call TRBD1 (6 bases). Germline V lookup: CDR1 SGHRS, CDR2 YFSETQ. The CDR3 extends over 14 amino acids. Trimming shortened V by 0 bases and J by 6 bases, and 13 bases separated the two germline ends.

The CDR3 loop is CASSPRLAEETQYF. In DNA form, the CDR3 reads TGTGCCAGCAGCCCTCGACTAGCGGAAGAGACCCAGTACTTC. V and J are TRBV7-2 and TRBJ2-5, with TRBD2 identical over 9 bases. CDR3 length: 14 amino acids. Germline loops: CDR1 SGHTA, CDR2 FQGNSA. The trim removed 5 bases at V and 3 bases at J, leaving 4 bases unmatched.

This clonotype showed up many times. The chain links TRBV7-3 to TRBJ2-6; D is unclear. The V gene lost 1 base and the J gene lost 0 bases, with 1 base spanning the gap. CDR1 is SGHTA and CDR2 is FQGTGA in the germline V gene. CDR3 length: 14 amino acids. The CDR3 nucleotides are TGTGCCAGCAGCTTAAACTCTGGGGCCAACGTCCTGACTTTC. This gives the protein CASSLNSGANVLTF.

In its sample, this clonotype was seen many times. The chain employs TRBV12-3 or TRBV12-4 and TRBJ2-1, with D uncertain. The V and J ends lost 2 bases and 6 bases respectively, with 8 bases between them. The CDR3 extends over 13 amino acids. The CDR3 DNA reads as TGTGCCAGCAGTTTATTGGTTTCCAATGAGCAGTTCTTC. Residues: CASSLLVSNEQFF.

This clonotype showed up just a few times. The rearrangement links TRBV11-2 to TRBJ1-1; a weak D match, TRBD1 (6 bases). V gave up 1 base and J gave up 12 bases, with 9 bases separating them. The length of the CDR3 is 11 residues. In germline, CDR1 is SGHAT, CDR2 FQNNGV. The CDR3 bases are TGTGCCAGCAGCTTAGGGGGGCTCCCTTTCTTT. Its protein product is CASSLGGLPFF.

The rearrangement joins TRBV5-1 to TRBJ2-7; 8 bases match TRBD1. The CDR3 is made up of 16 amino acids. From germline, CDR1 is SGHRS and CDR2 YFSETQ. Trimming cost V 0 bases and J 3 bases; bases outside gene matches: 8. CDR3 sequence: CASSLAAGQVNYEQYF. CDR3 bases: TGCGCCAGCAGCTTGGCCGCGGGACAGGTAAACTACGAGCAGTACTTC.

The chain joins TRBV20-1 to TRBJ1-2; TRBD1 aligns across 8 bases. Germline-derived CDR1 and CDR2 are DFQATT and SNEGSKA (reference sequence). This CDR3 is built from 13 residues. The J segment lost 2 bases and the V segment lost 8 bases, leaving 7 bases of the junction unmatched. The CDR3 spells CSLEDRVNYGYTF. CDR3 nucleotide sequence: TGCAGTCTAGAGGACAGGGTGAACTATGGCTACACCTTC.